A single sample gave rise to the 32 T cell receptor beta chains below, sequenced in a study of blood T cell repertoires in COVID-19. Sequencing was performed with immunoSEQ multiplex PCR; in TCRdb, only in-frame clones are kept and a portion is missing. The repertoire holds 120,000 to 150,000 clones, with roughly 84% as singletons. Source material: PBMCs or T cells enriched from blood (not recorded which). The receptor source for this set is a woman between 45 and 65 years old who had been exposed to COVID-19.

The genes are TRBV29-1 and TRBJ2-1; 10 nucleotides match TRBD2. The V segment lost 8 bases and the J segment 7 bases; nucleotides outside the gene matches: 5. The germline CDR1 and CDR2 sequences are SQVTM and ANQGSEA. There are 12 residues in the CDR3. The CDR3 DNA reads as TGCAGCCAGCGGGAGGGCCCTAATGAGCAGTTCTTC. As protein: CSQREGPNEQFF.

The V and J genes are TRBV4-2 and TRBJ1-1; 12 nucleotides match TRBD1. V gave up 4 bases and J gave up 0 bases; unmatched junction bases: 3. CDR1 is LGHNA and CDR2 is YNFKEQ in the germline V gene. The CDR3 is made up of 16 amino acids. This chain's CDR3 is CASSPGTGGLNTEAFF. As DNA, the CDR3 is TGTGCCAGCAGCCCTGGGACAGGGGGCTTGAACACTGAAGCTTTCTTT.

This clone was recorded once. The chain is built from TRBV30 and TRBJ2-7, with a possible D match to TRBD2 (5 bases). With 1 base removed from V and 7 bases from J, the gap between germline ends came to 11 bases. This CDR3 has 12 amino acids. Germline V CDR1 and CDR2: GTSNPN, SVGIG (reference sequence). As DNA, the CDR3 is TGTGCCTGGAGTGAAGGACGCGGGGAGCAGTACTTC. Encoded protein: CAWSEGRGEQYF.

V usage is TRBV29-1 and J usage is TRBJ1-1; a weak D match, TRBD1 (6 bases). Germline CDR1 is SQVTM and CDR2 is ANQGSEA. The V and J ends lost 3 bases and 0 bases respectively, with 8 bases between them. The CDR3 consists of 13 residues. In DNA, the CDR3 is TGCAGCGTTGACACAGGGATGAACACTGAAGCTTTCTTT. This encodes CSVDTGMNTEAFF.

The CDR3 nucleotides are TGTGCCAGCAGTTTCGGGGGAACTGAAGCTTTCTTT. Amino acids: CASSFGGTEAFF. The V gene is TRBV12-3 or TRBV12-4, the J gene TRBJ1-1, with TRBD1 as a possible D gene (5 bases). The length of the CDR3 is 12 residues. V lost 3 bases and J 5 bases, leaving 7 bases between the germline ends.

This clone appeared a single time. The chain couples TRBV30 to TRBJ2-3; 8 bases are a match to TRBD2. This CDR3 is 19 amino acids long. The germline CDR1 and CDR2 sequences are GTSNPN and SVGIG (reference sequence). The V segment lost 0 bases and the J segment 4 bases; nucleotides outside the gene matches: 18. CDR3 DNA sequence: TGTGCCTGGAGTGTACGTTTCCGGACTAGCAAGAGTCCCGCAGATACGCAGTATTTT. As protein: CAWSVRFRTSKSPADTQYF.

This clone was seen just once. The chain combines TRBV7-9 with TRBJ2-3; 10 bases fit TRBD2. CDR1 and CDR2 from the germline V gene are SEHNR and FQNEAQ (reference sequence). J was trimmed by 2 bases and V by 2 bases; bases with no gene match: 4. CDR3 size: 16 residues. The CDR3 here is CASSLLAGAFTDTQYF. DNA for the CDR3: TGTGCCAGCAGCTTACTAGCGGGGGCATTCACAGATACGCAGTATTTT.

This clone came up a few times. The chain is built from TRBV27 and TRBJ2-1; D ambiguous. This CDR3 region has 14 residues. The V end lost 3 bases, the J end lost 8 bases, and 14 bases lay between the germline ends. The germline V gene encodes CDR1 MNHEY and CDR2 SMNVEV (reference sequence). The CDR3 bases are TGTGCCAGCAGTTTGGTCCAGGCGTTAGATGAGCAGTTCTTC. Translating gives CASSLVQALDEQFF.

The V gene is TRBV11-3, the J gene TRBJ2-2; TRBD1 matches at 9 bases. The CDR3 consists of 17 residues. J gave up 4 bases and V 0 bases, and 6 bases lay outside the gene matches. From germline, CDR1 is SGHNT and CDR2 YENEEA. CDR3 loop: CASSLEVGQGATGELFF. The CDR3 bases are TGTGCCAGCAGCTTAGAAGTGGGACAGGGAGCCACCGGGGAGCTGTTTTTT.

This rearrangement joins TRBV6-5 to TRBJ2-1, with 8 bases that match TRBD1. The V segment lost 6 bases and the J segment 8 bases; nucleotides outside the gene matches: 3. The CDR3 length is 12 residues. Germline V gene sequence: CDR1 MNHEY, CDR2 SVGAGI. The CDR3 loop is CASRTTGDEQFF. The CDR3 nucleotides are TGTGCCAGCAGAACGACAGGGGATGAGCAGTTCTTC.

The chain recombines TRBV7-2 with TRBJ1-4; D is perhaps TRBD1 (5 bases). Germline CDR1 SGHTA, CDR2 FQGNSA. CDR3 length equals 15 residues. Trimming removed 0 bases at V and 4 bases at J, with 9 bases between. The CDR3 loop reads CASSLAETVNEKLFF. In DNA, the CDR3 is TGTGCCAGCAGCTTAGCGGAGACAGTTAATGAAAAACTGTTTTTT.

The CDR3 here is CASSSLTGFYGYTF. DNA of the CDR3: TGTGCCAGCAGCTCTCTAACCGGGTTCTATGGCTACACCTTC. The V call is TRBV11-2, the J call TRBJ1-2; D gene unclear. V lost 4 bases to trimming and J lost 4 bases, with 13 bases between them. The CDR3 covers 14 residues. Germline V CDR1 and CDR2: SGHAT, FQNNGV.

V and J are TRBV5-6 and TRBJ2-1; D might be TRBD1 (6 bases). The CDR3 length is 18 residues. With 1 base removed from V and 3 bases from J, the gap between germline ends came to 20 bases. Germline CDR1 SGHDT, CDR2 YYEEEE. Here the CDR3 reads CASSLQSRGPHFYNEQFF. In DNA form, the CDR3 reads TGTGCCAGCAGCTTGCAGTCCAGGGGCCCTCATTTCTACAATGAGCAGTTCTTC.

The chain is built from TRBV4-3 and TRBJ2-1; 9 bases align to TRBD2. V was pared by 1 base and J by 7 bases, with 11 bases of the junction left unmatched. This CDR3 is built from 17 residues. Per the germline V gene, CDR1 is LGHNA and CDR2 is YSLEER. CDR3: CASSQGSSGGGANEQFF. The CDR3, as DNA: TGCGCCAGCAGCCAAGGAAGCTCGGGCGGGGGGGCTAATGAGCAGTTCTTC.

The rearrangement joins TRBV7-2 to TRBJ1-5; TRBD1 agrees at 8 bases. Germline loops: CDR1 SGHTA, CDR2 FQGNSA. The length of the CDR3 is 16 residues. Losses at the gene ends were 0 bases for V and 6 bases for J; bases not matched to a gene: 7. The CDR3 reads CASSLAGQGAGQPQHF. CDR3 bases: TGTGCCAGCAGCTTAGCGGGGCAGGGGGCCGGTCAGCCCCAGCATTTT.

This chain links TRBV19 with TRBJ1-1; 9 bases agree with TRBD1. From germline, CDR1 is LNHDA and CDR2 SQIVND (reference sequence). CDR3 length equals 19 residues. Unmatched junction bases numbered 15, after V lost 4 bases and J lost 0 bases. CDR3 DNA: TGTGCCAGTAGTAAGTGGACAGGGGCTCTCACCAGCCTGAACACTGAAGCTTTCTTT. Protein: CASSKWTGALTSLNTEAFF.

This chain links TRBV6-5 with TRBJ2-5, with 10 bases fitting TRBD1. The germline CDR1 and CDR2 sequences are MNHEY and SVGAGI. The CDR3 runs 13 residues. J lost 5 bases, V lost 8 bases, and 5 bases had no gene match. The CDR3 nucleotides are TGTGCCAGCGGGACAGGGGCGGTGGAGACCCAGTACTTC. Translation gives CASGTGAVETQYF.

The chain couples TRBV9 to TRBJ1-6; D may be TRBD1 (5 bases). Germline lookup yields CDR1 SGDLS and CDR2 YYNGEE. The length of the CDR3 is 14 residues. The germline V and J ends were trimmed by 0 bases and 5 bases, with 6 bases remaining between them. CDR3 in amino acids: CASSVGGDNSPLHF. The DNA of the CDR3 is TGTGCCAGCAGCGTAGGGGGGGATAATTCACCCCTCCACTTT.

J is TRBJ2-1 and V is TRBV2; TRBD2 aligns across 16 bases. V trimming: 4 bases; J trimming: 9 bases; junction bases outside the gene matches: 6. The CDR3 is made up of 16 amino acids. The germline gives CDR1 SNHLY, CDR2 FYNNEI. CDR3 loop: CASSGGLAGGHSEQFF. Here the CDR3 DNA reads TGTGCCAGCAGTGGGGGACTAGCGGGAGGGCATAGTGAGCAGTTCTTC.

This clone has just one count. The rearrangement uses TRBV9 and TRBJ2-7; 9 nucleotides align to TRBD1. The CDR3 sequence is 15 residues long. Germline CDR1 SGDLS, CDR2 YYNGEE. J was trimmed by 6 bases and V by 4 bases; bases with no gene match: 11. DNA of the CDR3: TGTGCCAGCAGCCCCCACCTCGACAGGGGGAGCGAGCAGTACTTC. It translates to CASSPHLDRGSEQYF.

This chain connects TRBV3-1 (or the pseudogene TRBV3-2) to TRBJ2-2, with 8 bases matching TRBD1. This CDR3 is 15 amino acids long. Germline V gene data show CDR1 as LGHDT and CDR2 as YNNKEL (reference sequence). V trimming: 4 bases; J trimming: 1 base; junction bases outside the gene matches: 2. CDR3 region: CASSRTGWNTGELFF. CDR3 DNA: TGTGCCAGCAGCCGGACAGGGTGGAACACCGGGGAGCTGTTTTTT.

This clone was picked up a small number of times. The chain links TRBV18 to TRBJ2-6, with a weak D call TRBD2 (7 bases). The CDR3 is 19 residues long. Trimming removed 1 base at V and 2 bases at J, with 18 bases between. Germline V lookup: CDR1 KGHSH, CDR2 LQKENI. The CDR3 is CASSPLRGALVAGANVLTF. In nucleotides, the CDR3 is TGTGCCAGCTCACCACTTCGGGGGGCGCTTGTTGCTGGGGCCAACGTCCTGACTTTC.

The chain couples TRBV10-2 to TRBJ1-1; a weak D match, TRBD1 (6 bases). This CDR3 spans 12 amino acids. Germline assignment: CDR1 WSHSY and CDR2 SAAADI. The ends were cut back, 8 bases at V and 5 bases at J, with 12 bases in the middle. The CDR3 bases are TGCGCCAGCTTGGGGGGGCAAACTGAAGCTTTCTTT. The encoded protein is CASLGGQTEAFF.

The CDR3 protein is CASSPLGQGSAGNTIYF. The CDR3 bases are TGTGCCAGCAGTCCCCTAGGACAGGGTTCTGCTGGAAACACCATATATTTT. The chain links TRBV6-6 to TRBJ1-3; 8 bases agree with TRBD1. Trimming cost V 5 bases and J 2 bases; bases outside gene matches: 11. The germline gives CDR1 MNHNY, CDR2 SVGAGI (reference sequence). This CDR3 region has 17 residues.

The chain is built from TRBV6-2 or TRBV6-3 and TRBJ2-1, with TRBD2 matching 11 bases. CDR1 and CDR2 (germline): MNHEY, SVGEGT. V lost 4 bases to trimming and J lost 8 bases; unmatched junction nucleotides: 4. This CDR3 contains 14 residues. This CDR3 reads CASSLLAGADEQFF. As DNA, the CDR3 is TGTGCCAGCAGTTTACTAGCGGGAGCCGATGAGCAGTTCTTC.

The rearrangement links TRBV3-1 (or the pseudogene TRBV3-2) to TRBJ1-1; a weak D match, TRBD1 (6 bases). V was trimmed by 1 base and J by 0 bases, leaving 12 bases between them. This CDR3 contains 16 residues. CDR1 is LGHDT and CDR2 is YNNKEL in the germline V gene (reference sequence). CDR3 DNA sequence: TGTGCCAGCAGCCAAGCTGGGGGCGGCATGAACACTGAAGCTTTCTTT. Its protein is CASSQAGGGMNTEAFF.

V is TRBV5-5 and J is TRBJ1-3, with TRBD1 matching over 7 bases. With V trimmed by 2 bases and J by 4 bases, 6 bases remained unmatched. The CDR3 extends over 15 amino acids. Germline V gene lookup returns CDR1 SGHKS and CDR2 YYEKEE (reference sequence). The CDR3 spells CASSFPTGSGNTIYF. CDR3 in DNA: TGTGCCAGCAGCTTCCCGACAGGGTCCGGAAACACCATATATTTT.

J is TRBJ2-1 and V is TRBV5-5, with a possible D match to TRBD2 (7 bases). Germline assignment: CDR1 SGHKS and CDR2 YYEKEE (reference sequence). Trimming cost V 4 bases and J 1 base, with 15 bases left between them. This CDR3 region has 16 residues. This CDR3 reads CASSGGTRGSYNEQFF. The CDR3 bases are TGTGCCAGCAGCGGGGGCACGCGGGGGTCCTACAATGAGCAGTTCTTC.

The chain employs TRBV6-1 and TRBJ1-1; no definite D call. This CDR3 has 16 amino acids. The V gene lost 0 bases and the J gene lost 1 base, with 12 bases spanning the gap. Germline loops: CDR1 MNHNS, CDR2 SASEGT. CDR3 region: CASSEAFSAENTEAFF. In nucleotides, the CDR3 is TGTGCCAGCAGTGAAGCTTTTTCGGCGGAGAACACTGAAGCTTTCTTT.

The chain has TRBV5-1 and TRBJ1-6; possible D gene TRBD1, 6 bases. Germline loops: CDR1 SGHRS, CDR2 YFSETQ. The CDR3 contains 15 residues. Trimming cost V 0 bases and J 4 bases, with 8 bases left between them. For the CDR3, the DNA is TGCGCCAGCAGCTTGGGGACAGAGTATAATTCACCCCTCCACTTT. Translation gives CASSLGTEYNSPLHF. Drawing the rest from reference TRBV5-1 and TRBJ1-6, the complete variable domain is KAGVTQTPRYLIKTRGQQVTLSCSPISGHRSVSWYQQTPGQGLQFLFEYFSETQRNKGNFPGRFSGRQFSNSRSEMNVSTLELGDSALYLCASSLGTEYNSPLHFGNGTRLTVT.

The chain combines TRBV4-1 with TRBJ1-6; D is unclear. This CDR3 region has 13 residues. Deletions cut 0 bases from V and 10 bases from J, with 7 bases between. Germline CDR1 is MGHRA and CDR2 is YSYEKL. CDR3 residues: CASSQDGLSPLHF. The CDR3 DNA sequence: TGCGCCAGCAGCCAAGATGGACTATCACCCCTCCACTTT.

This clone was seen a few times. The CDR3 DNA reads TGTGCCAGCAGATCCCGGGGCTACGAGCAGTACTTC. Amino acids: CASRSRGYEQYF. The V call is TRBV19, the J call TRBJ2-7, with D possibly being TRBD2 (5 bases). The CDR3 extends over 12 amino acids. V lost 9 bases and J 3 bases, leaving 12 bases between the germline ends. CDR1 and CDR2 from the germline V gene are LNHDA and SQIVND (reference sequence).